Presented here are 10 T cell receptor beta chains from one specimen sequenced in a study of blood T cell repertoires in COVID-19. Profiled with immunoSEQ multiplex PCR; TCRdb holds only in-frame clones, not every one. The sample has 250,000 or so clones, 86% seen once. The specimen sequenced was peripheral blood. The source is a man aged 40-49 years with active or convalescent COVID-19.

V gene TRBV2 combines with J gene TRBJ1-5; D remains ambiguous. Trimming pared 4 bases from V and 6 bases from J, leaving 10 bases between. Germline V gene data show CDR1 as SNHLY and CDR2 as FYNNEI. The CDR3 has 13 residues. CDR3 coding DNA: TGTGCCAGCAGTGGAACAGAAGCTCAGCCCCAGCATTTT. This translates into CASSGTEAQPQHF. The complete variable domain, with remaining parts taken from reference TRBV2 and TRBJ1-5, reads EPEVTQTPSHQVTQMGQEVILRCVPISNHLYFYWYRQILGQKVEFLVSFYNNEISEKSEIFDDQFSVERPDGSNFTLKIRSTKLEDSAMYFCASSGTEAQPQHFGDGTRLSIL.

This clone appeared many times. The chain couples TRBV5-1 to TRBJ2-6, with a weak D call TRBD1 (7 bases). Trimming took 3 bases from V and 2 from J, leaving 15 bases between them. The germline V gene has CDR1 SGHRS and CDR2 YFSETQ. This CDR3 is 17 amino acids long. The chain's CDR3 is CASSWGDRYTGANVLTF. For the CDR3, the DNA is TGCGCCAGCAGCTGGGGGGACAGATATACTGGGGCCAACGTCCTGACTTTC.

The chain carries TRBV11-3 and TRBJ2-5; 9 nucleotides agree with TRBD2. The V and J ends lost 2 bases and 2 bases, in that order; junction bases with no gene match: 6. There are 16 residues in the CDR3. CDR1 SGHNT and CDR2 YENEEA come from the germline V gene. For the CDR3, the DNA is TGTGCCAGCAGCTTAAGAAGCGGGGGGCGGCAAGAGACCCAGTACTTC. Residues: CASSLRSGGRQETQYF.

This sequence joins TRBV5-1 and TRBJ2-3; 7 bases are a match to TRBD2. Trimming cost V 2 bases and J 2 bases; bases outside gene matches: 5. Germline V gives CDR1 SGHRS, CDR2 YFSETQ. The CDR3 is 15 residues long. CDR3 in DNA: TGCGCCAGCAGCTTCAGAGGACTAGACACAGATACGCAGTATTTT. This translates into CASSFRGLDTDTQYF.

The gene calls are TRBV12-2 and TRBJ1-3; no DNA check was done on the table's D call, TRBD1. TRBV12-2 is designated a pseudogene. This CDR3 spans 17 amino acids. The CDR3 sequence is CASRLIQGSLLGNTIYF. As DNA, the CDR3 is TGTGCAAGTCGCTTAATCCAGGGGAGCTTACTTGGAAACACCATATATTTT.

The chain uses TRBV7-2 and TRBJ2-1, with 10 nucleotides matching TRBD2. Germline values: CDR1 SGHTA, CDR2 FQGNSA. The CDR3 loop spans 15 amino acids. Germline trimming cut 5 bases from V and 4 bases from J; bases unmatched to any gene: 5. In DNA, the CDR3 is TGTGCCAGCAGCGAGACTAGCGGGCCTTACAATGAGCAGTTCTTC. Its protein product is CASSETSGPYNEQFF.

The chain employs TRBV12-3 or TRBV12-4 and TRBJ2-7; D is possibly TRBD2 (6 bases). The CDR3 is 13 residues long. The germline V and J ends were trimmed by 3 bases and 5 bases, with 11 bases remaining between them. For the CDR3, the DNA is TGTGCCAGCAGTTTTCGGGGGAGCCACGAGCAGTACTTC. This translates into CASSFRGSHEQYF.

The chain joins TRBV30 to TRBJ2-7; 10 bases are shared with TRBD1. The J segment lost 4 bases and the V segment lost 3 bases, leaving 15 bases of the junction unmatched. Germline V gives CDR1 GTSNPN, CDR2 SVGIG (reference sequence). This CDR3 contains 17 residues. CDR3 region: CAWSPRDRGFVTYEQYF. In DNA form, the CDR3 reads TGTGCCTGGAGCCCTCGGGACAGGGGTTTTGTTACGTACGAGCAGTACTTC.

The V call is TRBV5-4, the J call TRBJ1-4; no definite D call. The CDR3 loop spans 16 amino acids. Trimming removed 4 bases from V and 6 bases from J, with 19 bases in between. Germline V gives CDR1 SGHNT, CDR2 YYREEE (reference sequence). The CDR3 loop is CASSTAGGMEDEKLFF. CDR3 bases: TGTGCCAGCAGCACGGCGGGAGGGATGGAGGATGAAAAACTGTTTTTT.

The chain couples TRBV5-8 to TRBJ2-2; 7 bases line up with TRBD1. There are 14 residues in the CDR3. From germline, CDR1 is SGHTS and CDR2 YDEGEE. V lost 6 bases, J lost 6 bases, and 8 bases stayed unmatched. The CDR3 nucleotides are TGTGCCAGCACCCGCACAGGGGTTGCCGGGGAGCTGTTTTTT. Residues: CASTRTGVAGELFF.